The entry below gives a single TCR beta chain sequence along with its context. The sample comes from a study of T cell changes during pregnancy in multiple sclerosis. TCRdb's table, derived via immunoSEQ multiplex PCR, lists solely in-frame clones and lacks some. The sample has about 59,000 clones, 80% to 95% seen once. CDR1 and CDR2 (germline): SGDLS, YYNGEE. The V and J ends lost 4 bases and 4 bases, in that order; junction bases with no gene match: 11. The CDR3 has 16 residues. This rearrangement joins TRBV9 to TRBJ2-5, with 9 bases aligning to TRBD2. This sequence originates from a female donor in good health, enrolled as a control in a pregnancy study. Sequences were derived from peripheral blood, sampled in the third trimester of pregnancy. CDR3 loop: CASSRRRGGPRETQYF. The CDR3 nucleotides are TGTGCCAGCAGCAGGAGGCGGGGGGGCCCGCGAGAGACCCAGTACTTC.